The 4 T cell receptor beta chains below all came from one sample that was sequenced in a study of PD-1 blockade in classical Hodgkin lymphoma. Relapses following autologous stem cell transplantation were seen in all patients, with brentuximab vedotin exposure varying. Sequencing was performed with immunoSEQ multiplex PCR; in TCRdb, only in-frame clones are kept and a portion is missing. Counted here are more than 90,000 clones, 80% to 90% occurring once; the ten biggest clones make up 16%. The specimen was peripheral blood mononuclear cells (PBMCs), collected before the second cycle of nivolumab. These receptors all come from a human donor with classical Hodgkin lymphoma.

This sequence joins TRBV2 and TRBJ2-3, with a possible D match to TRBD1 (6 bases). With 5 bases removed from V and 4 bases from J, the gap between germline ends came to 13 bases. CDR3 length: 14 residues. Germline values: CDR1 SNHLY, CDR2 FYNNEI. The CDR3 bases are TGTGCCAGCAGTCCCCCAGGGGCCGCAGATACGCAGTATTTT. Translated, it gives CASSPPGAADTQYF.

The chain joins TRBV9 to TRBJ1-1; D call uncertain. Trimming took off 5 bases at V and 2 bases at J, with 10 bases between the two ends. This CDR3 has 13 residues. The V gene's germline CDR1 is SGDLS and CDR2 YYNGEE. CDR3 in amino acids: CASSPGLNTEAFF. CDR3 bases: TGTGCCAGCAGTCCTGGACTTAACACTGAAGCTTTCTTT.

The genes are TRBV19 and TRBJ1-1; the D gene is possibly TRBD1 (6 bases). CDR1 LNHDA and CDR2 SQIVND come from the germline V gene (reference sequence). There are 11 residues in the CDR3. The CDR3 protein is CATRGQLEAFF. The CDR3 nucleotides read TGTGCGACCCGCGGACAGCTTGAAGCTTTCTTT.

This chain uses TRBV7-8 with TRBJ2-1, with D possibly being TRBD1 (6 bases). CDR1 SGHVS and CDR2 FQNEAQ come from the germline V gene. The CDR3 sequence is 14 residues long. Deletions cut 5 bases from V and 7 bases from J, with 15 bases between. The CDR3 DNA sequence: TGTGCCAGCAGCGCGCGCCAAACAGGGAATGAGCAGTTCTTC. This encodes CASSARQTGNEQFF. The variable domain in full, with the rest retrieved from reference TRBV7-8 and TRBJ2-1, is GAGVSQSPRYKVAKRGQDVALRCDPISGHVSLFWYQQALGQGPEFLTYFQNEAQLDKSGLPSDRFFAERPEGSVSTLKIQRTQQEDSAVYLCASSARQTGNEQFFGPGTRLTVL.